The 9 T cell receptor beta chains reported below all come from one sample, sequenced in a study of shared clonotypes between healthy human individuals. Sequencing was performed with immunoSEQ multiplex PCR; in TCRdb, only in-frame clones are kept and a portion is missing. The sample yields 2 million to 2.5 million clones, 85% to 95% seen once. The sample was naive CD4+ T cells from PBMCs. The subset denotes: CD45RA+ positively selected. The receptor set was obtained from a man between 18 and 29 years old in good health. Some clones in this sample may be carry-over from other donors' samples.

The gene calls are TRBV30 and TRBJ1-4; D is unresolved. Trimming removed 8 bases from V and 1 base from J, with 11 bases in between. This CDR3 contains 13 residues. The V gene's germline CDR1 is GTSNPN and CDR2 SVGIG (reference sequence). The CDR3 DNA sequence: TGTGCCGCTCACAGCATAACTAATGAAAAACTGTTTTTT. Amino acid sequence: CAAHSITNEKLFF.

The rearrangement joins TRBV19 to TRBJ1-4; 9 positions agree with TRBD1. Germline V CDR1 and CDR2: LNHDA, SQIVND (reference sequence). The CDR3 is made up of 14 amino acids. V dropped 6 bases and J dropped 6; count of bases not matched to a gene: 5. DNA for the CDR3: TGTGCCAGTAGGCCCGGGACAGGGTATGAAAAACTGTTTTTT. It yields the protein CASRPGTGYEKLFF.

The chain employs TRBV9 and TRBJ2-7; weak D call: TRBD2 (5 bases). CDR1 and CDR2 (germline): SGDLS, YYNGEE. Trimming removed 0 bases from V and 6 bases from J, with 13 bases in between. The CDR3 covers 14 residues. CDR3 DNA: TGTGCCAGCAGCGTAGCGGGATTATCGGGCGAGCAGTACTTC. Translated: CASSVAGLSGEQYF.

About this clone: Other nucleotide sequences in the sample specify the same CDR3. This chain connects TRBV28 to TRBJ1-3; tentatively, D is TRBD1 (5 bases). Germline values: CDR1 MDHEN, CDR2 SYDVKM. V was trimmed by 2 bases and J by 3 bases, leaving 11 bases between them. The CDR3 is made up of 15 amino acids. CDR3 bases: TGTGCCAGCAGTTTAGGGGGAACTGGTGGAAACACCATATATTTT. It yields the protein CASSLGGTGGNTIYF.

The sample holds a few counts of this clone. Here the CDR3 DNA reads TGTGCCAGCAGTTTTGGGAGACAGGGATATGGCTACACCTTC. Translated: CASSFGRQGYGYTF. V usage is TRBV28 and J usage is TRBJ1-2, with 7 bases lining up with TRBD1. The ends lost 3 bases at V and 5 bases at J; junction bases unmatched: 6. Germline CDR1 reads MDHEN; CDR2 reads SYDVKM. The CDR3 spans 14 residues.

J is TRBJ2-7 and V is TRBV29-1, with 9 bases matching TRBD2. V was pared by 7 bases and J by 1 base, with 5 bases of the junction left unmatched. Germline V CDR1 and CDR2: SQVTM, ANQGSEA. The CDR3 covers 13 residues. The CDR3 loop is CSASSGDSYEQYF. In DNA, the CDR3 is TGCAGCGCATCTAGCGGGGATTCCTACGAGCAGTACTTC.

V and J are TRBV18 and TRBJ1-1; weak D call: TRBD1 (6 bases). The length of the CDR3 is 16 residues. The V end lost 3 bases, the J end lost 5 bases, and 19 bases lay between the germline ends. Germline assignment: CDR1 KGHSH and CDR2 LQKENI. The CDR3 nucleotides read TGTGCCAGCTCACCTGTTACAGGGCAGGTAGGAACTGAAGCTTTCTTT. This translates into CASSPVTGQVGTEAFF.

CDR3 region: CASSLSSGRADTQYF. As DNA, the CDR3 is TGTGCCAGCAGCTTAAGTAGCGGGAGGGCCGATACGCAGTATTTT. The chain combines TRBV7-8 with TRBJ2-3, with TRBD2 identical over 11 bases. The V gene's germline CDR1 is SGHVS and CDR2 FQNEAQ. This CDR3 region has 15 residues. V was clipped by 2 bases and J by 6 bases; unmatched bases: 4. Drawing the rest from reference TRBV7-8 and TRBJ2-3, the complete variable domain is GAGVSQSPRYKVAKRGQDVALRCDPISGHVSLFWYQQALGQGPEFLTYFQNEAQLDKSGLPSDRFFAERPEGSVSTLKIQRTQQEDSAVYLCASSLSSGRADTQYFGPGTRLTVL.

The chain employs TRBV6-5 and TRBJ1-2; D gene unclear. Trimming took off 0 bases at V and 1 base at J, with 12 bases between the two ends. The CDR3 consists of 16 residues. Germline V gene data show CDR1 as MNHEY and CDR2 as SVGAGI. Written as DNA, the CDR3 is TGTGCCAGCAGTTACTCGGCGGTTAGGGATAACTATGGCTACACCTTC. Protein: CASSYSAVRDNYGYTF.